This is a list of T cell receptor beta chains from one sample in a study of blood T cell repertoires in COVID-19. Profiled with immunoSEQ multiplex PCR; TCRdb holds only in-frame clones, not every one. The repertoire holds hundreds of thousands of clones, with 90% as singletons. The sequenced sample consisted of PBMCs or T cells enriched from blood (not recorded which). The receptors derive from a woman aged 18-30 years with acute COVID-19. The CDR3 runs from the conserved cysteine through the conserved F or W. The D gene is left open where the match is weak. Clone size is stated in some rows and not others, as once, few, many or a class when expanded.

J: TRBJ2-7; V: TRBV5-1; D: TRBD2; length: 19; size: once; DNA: TGCGCCAGCAGCTTGGTTTTGGGGGGACTAGCGGGAGTGTCCTACGAGCAGTACTTC; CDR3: CASSLVLGGLAGVSYEQYF
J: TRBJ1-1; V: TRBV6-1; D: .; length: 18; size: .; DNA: TGTGCCAGCAGTGAAGCCCGGGCGGGGGTGGTTCTCTACAGGGAAGCTTTCTTT; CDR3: CASSEARAGVVLYREAFF
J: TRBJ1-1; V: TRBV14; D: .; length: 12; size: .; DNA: TGTGCCAGCAGCCAAGATGCAGCGGAAGCTTTCTTT; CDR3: CASSQDAAEAFF
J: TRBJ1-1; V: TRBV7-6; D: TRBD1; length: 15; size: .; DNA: TGTGCCAGCAGCCGGACAGGGAGTATGAACACTGAAGCTTTCTTT; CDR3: CASSRTGSMNTEAFF
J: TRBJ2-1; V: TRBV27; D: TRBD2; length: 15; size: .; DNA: TGTGCCAGCAGCTCAGGACTAGCGGGAGTACATGAGCAGTTCTTC; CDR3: CASSSGLAGVHEQFF
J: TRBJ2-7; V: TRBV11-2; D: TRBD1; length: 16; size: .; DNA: TGTGCCAGCAGCTTAGTCCCCGGGACAGGATTCTACGAGCAGTACTTC; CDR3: CASSLVPGTGFYEQYF
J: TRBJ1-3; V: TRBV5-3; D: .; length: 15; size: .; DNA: TGTGCCAGAAGCTTGGACTACATCATTGGAAACACCATATATTTT; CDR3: CARSLDYIIGNTIYF
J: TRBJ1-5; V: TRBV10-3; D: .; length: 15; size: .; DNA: TGTGCCTCCAGCCCCTTCCAGGCCGGTGATCAGCCCCAGCATTTT; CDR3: CASSPFQAGDQPQHF
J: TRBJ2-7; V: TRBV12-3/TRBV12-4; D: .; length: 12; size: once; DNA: TGTGCCAGCTCAAGTAGGGGGGGCGAGCAGTACTTC; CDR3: CASSSRGGEQYF
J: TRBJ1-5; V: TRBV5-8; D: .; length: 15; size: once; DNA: TGTGCCAGCAGCCCCCTACGGCGGAACAATCAGCCCCAGCATTTT; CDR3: CASSPLRRNNQPQHF
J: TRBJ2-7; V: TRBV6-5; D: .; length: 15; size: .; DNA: TGTGCCAGCAGTTACTCGACCGGGATCCGTTACGAGCAGTACTTC; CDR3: CASSYSTGIRYEQYF
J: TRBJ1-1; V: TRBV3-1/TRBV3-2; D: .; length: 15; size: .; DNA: TGTGCCAGCAGCCAAGAAGGGAGTACGAACACTGAAGCTTTCTTT; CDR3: CASSQEGSTNTEAFF
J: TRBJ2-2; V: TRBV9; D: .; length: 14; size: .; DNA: TGTGCCAGCAGCGTGAACTCCGGCACCGGGGAGCTGTTTTTT; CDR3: CASSVNSGTGELFF
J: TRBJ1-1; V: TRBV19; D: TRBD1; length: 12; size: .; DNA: TGTGCCAGTAGTTGGGACAGAAGTATAGCTTTCTTT; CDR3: CASSWDRSIAFF
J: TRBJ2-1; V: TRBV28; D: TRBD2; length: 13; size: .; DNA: TGTGCCAGCAGGCCTAGCGGGGACAATGAGCAGTTCTTC; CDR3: CASRPSGDNEQFF
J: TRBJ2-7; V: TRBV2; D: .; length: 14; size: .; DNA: TGTGCCAGCAGGTACAGCGGCTTGGGCTACGAGCAGTACTTC; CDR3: CASRYSGLGYEQYF
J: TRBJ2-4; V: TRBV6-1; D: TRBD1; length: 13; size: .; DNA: TGTGCCAGCAGTCCCGGGACAGTAAACATTCAGTACTTC; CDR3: CASSPGTVNIQYF
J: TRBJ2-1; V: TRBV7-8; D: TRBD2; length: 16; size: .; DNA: TGTGCCAGCAGCTTAGTGTATAGCGGGAGGACCAATGAGCAGTTCTTC; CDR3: CASSLVYSGRTNEQFF
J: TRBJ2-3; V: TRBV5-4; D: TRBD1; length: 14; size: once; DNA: TGTGCCAGCTCTGGGACAGGGCAGTCAGATACGCAGTATTTT; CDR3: CASSGTGQSDTQYF
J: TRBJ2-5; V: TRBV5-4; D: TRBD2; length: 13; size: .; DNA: TGTGCCAGCAGAGCGGGAGGGGAGGAGACCCAGTACTTC; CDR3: CASRAGGEETQYF
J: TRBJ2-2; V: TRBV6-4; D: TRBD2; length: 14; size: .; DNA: TGTGCCAGCAGTGAGACGGGAGGGGTCGGGGAGCTGTTTTTT; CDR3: CASSETGGVGELFF
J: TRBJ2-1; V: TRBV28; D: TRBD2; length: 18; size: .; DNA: TGTGCCAGCAGTTTGTTGACTAGCGGGAGGGCCGGTTGGAATGAGCAGTTCTTC; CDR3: CASSLLTSGRAGWNEQFF
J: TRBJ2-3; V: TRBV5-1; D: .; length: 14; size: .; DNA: TGCGCCAGCAGCTTGACGGGTAGCACAGATACGCAGTATTTT; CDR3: CASSLTGSTDTQYF
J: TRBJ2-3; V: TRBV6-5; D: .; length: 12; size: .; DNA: TGTGCCAGCAGCCCGCCCACTAATACGCAGTATTTT; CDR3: CASSPPTNTQYF
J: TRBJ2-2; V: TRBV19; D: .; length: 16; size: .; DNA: TGTGCCAGTAGTATCTTGGCAGGGTCAAACACCGGGGAGCTGTTTTTT; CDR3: CASSILAGSNTGELFF
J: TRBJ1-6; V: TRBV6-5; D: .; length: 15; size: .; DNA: TGTGCCAGCAGTTTGGGGGGCTCCTATAATTCACCCCTCCACTTT; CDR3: CASSLGGSYNSPLHF
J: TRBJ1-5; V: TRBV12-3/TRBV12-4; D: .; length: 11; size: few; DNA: TGTGCCAGCAGCACAGGGCAGCCCCAGCATTTT; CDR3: CASSTGQPQHF
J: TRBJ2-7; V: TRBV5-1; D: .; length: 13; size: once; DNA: TGCGCCAGCAGGGCAGGTCTTGGTGGCGAGCAGTACTTC; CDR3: CASRAGLGGEQYF
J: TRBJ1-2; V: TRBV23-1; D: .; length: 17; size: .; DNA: TGCGCCAGCAGTCCGTCTAGCCGGCGGCAAGTGAGCTATGGCTACACCTTC; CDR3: CASSPSSRRQVSYGYTF
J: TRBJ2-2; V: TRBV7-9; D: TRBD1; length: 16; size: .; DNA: TGTGCCAGCAGCCCTCTGGGACAGGGGCACACCGGGGAGCTGTTTTTT; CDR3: CASSPLGQGHTGELFF
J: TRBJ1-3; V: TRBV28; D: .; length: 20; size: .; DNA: TGTGCCAGCACCCACTTGAGGGCAGGGAGGTTAATTAACTCTGGAAACACCATATATTTT; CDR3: CASTHLRAGRLINSGNTIYF
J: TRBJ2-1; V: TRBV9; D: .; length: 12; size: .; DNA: TGTGCCAGCAGCGAACAGTTAAATGAGCAGTTCTTC; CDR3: CASSEQLNEQFF
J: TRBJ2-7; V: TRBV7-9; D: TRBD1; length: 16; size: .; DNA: TGTGCCAGCAGCCCCAATCCCGGGACAGGTGGGAGCGAGCAGTACTTC; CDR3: CASSPNPGTGGSEQYF
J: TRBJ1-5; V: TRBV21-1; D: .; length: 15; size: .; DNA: TGTGCCAGAGATAGGGACAGTGATAGCAATCAGCCCCAGCATTTT; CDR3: CARDRDSDSNQPQHF
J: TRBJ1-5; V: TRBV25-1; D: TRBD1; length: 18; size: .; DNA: TGTGCCAGCAGTGAACCCCACCGCCGGGACAGAATAAATCAGCCCCAGCATTTT; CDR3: CASSEPHRRDRINQPQHF
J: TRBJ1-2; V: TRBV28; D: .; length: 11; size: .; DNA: TGTGCCAGCCATGACAGCTATGGCTACACCTTC; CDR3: CASHDSYGYTF
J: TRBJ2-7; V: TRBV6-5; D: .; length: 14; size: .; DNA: TGTGCCAGCAGGGACAGTATGAGCTCCTACGAGCAGTACTTC; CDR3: CASRDSMSSYEQYF
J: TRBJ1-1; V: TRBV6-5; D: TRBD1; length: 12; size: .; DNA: TGTGCCAGCAATTCACACAGGGGGCATGCTTTCTTT; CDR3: CASNSHRGHAFF
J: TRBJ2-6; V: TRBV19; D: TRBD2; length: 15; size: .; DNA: TGTGCCAGTCAAGCGGGGGACTCTGGGGCCAACGTCCTGACTTTC; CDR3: CASQAGDSGANVLTF
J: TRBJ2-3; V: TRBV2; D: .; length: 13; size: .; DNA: TGTGCCAGCAGTCTGTCCCGCACAGATACGCAGTATTTT; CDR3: CASSLSRTDTQYF
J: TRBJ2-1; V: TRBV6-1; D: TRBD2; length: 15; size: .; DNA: TGTGCCAGCAGTGAAGAAGCGGGAGGGCACAATGAGCAGTTCTTC; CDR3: CASSEEAGGHNEQFF
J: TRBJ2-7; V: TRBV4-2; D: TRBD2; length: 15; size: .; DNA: TGTGCCAGCAGCCAGGAGGGACTAGCCGCCTACGAGCAGTACTTC; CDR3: CASSQEGLAAYEQYF